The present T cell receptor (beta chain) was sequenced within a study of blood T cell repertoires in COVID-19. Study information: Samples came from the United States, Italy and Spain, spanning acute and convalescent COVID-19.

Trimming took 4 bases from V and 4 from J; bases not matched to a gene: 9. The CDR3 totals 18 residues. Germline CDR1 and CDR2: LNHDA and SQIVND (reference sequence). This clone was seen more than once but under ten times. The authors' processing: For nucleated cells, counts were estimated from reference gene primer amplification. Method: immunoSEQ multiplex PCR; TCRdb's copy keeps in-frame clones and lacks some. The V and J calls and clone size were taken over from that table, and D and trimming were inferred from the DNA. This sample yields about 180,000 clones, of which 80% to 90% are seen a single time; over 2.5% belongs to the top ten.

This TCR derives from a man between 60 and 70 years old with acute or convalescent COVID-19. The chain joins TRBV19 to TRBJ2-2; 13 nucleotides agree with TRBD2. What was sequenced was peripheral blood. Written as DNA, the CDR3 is TGTGCCAGTAGTAAGAAAGGACTAGCGGGGGAGAGCACCGGGGAGCTGTTTTTT. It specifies CASSKKGLAGESTGELFF.